The present T cell receptor beta chain was sequenced within a study of CD4 T cells in relation to SARS-CoV-2 and coronaviruses. Looking at the study overall: PBMCs were cultured with antigen for roughly 10 days before TCR beta sequencing. The negative reference was HIV-1 Nef peptide pool or peptide-free culture.

Before the COVID-19 pandemic, during about 2011-2019, CD4+ T cells were taken from unexposed donors. The cells were cultured for over eight days before CD4+ T cells were isolated. Cells permitting, SARS-CoV-2 S/N and four cold-coronavirus spikes were tested on unexposed-donor CD4+ T cells. Cultures received half-medium IL-2 refreshes on days 3 and 7. Details on this clone: The antigen is undetermined.

Sequencing was performed with immunoSEQ multiplex PCR; in TCRdb, only in-frame clones are kept and a portion is missing. The sample lists about 23,000 clones; 65% to 70% were seen once. Germline CDR1 MNHEY, CDR2 SVGAGI. Trimming took 5 bases from V and 3 from J, leaving 11 bases between them. The CDR3 covers 14 residues. Material: CD4+ T cells from PBMCs, cultured in vitro. The V gene is TRBV6-5, the J gene TRBJ1-5, with D possibly being TRBD1 (6 bases). The clonotype was recovered from a human donor in good health. The CDR3 reads CASSLGGLNQPQHF. For the CDR3, the DNA is TGTGCCAGCAGTCTGGGGGGGCTCAATCAGCCCCAGCATTTT.